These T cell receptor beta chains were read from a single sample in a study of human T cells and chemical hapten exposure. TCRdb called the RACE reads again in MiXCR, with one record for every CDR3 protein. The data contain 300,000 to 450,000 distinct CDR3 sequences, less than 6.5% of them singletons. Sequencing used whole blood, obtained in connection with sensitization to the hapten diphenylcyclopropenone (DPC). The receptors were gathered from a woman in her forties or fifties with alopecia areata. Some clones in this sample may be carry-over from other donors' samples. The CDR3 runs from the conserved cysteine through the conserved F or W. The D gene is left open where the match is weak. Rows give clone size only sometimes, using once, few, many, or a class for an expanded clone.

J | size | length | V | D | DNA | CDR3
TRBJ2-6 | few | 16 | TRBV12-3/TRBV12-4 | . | TGTGCCAGCAAAAGGCAGGTTAACTCTGGGGCCAACGTCCTGACTTTC | CASKRQVNSGANVLTF
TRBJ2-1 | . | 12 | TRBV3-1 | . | TGTGCCAGCAGCCCAGAAGGGCATGTGCAGTTCTTC | CASSPEGHVQFF
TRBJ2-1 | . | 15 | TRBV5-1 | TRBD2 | TGCGCCAGCAGACCCTCAGCGGGGGGGCGGAATGAGCAGTTCTTC | CASRPSAGGRNEQFF
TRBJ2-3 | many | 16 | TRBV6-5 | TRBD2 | TGTGCCAGCAGTTACTTCCCAGCGGGGGATTCAGATACGCAGTATTTT | CASSYFPAGDSDTQYF
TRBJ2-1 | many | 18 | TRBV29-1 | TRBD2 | TGCAGCGTTGAAAGGGTAGCGGGGTTACTCAGCTCCTACAATGAGCAGTTCTTC | CSVERVAGLLSSYNEQFF
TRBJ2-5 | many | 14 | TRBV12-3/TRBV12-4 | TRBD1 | TGTGCCAGCAGTCTGACAGGGTTCCGGGAGACCCAGTACTTC | CASSLTGFRETQYF
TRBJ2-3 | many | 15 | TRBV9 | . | TGTGCCAGCAGCGTAGGGCACCCAAGGACAGATACGCAGTATTTT | CASSVGHPRTDTQYF
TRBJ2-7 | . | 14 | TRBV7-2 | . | TGTGCCAGCAGCTCGTCCCGGGACGTATACGAGCAGTACTTC | CASSSSRDVYEQYF
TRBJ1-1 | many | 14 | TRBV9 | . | TGTGCCAGCAGCCGGGACGCCCAAGGAGCTGAAGCTTTCTTT | CASSRDAQGAEAFF
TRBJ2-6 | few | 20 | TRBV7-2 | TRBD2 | TGTGCCAGCAGCTTAGGCCCTGGACTAGCGGGAACCCCCGGGGCCAACGTCCTGACTTTC | CASSLGPGLAGTPGANVLTF
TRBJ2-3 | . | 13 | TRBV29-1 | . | TGCAGCGTTAGGACGGTACTCACAGATACGCAGTATTTT | CSVRTVLTDTQYF
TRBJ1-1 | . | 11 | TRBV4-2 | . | TGTGCCAGCAGCCAAGATGAGGAAGCTTTCTTT | CASSQDEEAFF
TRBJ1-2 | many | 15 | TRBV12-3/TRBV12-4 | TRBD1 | TGTGCCAGCAGTGCCCCTACAGGGGCCGACTATGGCTACACCTTC | CASSAPTGADYGYTF
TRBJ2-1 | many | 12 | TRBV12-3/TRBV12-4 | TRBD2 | TGTGCCAGCAGCCCTAGCGGACCCGAGCAGTTCTTC | CASSPSGPEQFF
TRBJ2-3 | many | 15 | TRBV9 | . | TGTGCCAGCAGCGTAGACGGGGGGCTCGGAGATACGCAGTATTTT | CASSVDGGLGDTQYF
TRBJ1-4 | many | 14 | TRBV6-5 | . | TGTGCCAGCAGTTACGGAGGGGGTGATGAAAAACTGTTTTTT | CASSYGGGDEKLFF
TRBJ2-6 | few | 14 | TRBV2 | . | TGTGCCAGCAGTTACCGCTCTGGGGCCAACGTCCTGACTTTC | CASSYRSGANVLTF
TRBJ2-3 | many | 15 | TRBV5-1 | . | TGCGCCAGCAGCTTGGAGCGCGGCGGGATAGATACGCAGTATTTT | CASSLERGGIDTQYF
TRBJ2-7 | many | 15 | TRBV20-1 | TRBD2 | TGCAGTGCTCCTGCACTAGCGGGAGGCCTCTACGAGCAGTACTTC | CSAPALAGGLYEQYF
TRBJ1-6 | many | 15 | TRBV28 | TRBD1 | TGTGCCAGCCGGGCACAGGGGGCGCGTAATTCACCCCTCCACTTT | CASRAQGARNSPLHF
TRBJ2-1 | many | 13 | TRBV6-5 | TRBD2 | TGTGCCAGCCCGGCGGGAGGAGGGGATGAGCAGTTCTTC | CASPAGGGDEQFF
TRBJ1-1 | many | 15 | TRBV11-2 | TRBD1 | TGTGCCAGCAGCACACTCCACAGGGGGATAACTGAAGCTTTCTTT | CASSTLHRGITEAFF
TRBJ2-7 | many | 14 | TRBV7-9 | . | TGTGCCAGCAGCTCGGGACTTTTTGCCTACGAGCAGTACTTC | CASSSGLFAYEQYF
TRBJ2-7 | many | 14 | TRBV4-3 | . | TGCGCCAGCAGCCAATGGCTCGGCGGGTACGAGCAGTACTTC | CASSQWLGGYEQYF
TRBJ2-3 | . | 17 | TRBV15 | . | TGTGCCACCAGCAGATACCCGCCAGGGAAGGGTAGAGATACGCAGTATTTT | CATSRYPPGKGRDTQYF
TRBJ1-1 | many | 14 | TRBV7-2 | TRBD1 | TGTGCCAGCAGCTTAAAGGGGACAGGGACCGAAGCTTTCTTT | CASSLKGTGTEAFF
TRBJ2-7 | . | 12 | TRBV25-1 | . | TGTGCCAGCAGTAGGGAGACCTACGAGCAGTACTTC | CASSRETYEQYF
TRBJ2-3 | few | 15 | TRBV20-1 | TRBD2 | TGCAGTGCTAGCATTCGGGGGGGTTCCACAGATACGCAGTATTTT | CSASIRGGSTDTQYF
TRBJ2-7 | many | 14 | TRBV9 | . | TGTGCCAGCAGCGTAGCTGCGGGGTCCTACGAGCAGTACTTC | CASSVAAGSYEQYF
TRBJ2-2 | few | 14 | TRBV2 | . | TGTGCCAGCGGGAAGGGGGTGACCACCGGGGAGCTGTTTTTT | CASGKGVTTGELFF
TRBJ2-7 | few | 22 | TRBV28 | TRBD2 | TGTGCCAGCAGTTTATATCCCGAGGACGGGGGGGGCACTCTTTACCCTTTCTGGGAGCAGTACTTC | CASSLYPEDGGGTLYPFWEQYF
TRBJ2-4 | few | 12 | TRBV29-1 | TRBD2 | TGCAGCGTTCCTATAGCGGGAGGTATTCAGTACTTC | CSVPIAGGIQYF
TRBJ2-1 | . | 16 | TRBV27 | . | TGTGCCAGCAGTTCTTTTGGGACAAACTTCTACAATGAGCAGTTCTTC | CASSSFGTNFYNEQFF
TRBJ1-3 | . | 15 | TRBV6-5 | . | TGTGCCAGCAGTTACTCATACAGCTCTGGAAACACCATATATTTT | CASSYSYSSGNTIYF
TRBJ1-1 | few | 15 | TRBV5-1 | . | TGCGCCAGCAGCCCTCAACCCGACTGGAACACTGAAGCTTTCTTT | CASSPQPDWNTEAFF
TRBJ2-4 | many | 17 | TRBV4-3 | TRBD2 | TGCGCCAGCAGCCAAGATCCTAGCGGGAGATCAAAAAACATTCAGTACTTC | CASSQDPSGRSKNIQYF
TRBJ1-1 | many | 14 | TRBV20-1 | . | TGCAGTGCTACAACCGGGCCCCGAAGCACTGAAGCTTTCTTT | CSATTGPRSTEAFF
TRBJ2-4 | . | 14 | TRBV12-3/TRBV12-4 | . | TGTGCCAGCAGTTTCAGGGGCCGGTCTGACATTCAGTACTTC | CASSFRGRSDIQYF
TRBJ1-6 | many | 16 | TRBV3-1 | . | TGTGCCAGCAGCCAAGAGGGAGGAGTCTATAATTCACCCCTCCACTTT | CASSQEGGVYNSPLHF
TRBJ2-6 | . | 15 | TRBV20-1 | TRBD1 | TGCAGTGCCCCGGACAGGGAGGTTGGGGCCAACGTCCTGACTTTC | CSAPDREVGANVLTF
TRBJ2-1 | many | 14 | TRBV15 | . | TGTGCCACCAGCAGAGCGGCCACCTACAATGAGCAGTTCTTC | CATSRAATYNEQFF
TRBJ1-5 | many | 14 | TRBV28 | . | TGTGCCAGCAGTCGGGGACAAGGTTATCAGCCCCAGCATTTT | CASSRGQGYQPQHF
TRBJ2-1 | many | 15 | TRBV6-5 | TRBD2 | TGTGCCAGCAGGCCTATGTACGGGAGGGATGGTGAGCAGTTCTTC | CASRPMYGRDGEQFF
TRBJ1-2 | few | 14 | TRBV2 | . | TGTGCCAGCAGTGACTCCCCCAACGGCTATGGCTACACCTTC | CASSDSPNGYGYTF
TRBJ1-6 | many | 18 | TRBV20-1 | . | TGCAGTGCTAGAGAAGGGCGGCTTCCAAACCCTAATAATTCACCCCTCCACTTT | CSAREGRLPNPNNSPLHF
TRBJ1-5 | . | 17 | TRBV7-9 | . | TGTGCCAGCAGCGAAGGGGCCCGGGGGCGAGGCAATCAGCCCCAGCATTTT | CASSEGARGRGNQPQHF
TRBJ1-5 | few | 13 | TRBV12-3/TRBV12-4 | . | TGTGCCAGCAGCCCCGACAGCTCCGGAGCCCAGCATTTT | CASSPDSSGAQHF
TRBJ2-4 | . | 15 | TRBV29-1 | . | TGCAGCGTTGAAGGTGAAGGGGCCCGCAAAAACATTCAGTACTTC | CSVEGEGARKNIQYF
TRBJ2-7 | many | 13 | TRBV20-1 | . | TGCAGTGCTAGAGTTCCAGCAATCGACGAGCAGTACTTC | CSARVPAIDEQYF